This is a list of T cell receptor beta chains from one sample in a study of T cells after yellow fever vaccination. In TCRdb, the 5' RACE reads were re-called with MiXCR into one record per CDR3 protein. This repertoire shows a few hundred thousand distinct CDR3 sequences, around 4.9% found once; its top ten account for 2.5% to 4%. The sequenced sample was CD4+ T cells sorted from PBMCs, obtained on the day of the yellow fever booster vaccination. The receptors here all came from a man between 18 and 29 years old who received the YFV17D yellow fever vaccine. CDR3s include the opening cysteine and the closing phenylalanine or tryptophan. Fields, in order: D gene, J gene, clone size, V gene, CDR3 protein, CDR3 DNA. A D gene is named only where the DNA matches it firmly. The size of a clone is reported for some rows only, either as once, few or many, or as a class for expanded clones.

>TRBD2|TRBJ2-3|many|TRBV4-1
CASSQLPGLASTTDTQYF
TGCGCCAGCAGCCAACTTCCGGGACTAGCATCCACCACAGATACGCAGTATTTT
>TRBD1|TRBJ2-5|.|TRBV7-8
CASSLGQTGTETQYF
TGTGCCAGCAGCTTAGGGCAGACAGGGACGGAGACCCAGTACTTC
>.|TRBJ1-2|few|TRBV19
CASSTGGWTPANYGYTF
TGTGCCAGTAGTACCGGGGGGTGGACACCAGCTAACTATGGCTACACCTTC
>TRBD1|TRBJ2-3|.|TRBV7-9
CASSLGQGAWDTQYF
TGTGCCAGCAGCTTAGGGCAGGGGGCTTGGGATACGCAGTATTTT
>.|TRBJ1-5|.|TRBV29-1
CSVGRQEAGPQHF
TGCAGCGTTGGACGACAGGAGGCCGGGCCCCAGCATTTT
>.|TRBJ1-3|.|TRBV5-1
CASARGNTIYF
TGCGCCAGCGCTCGAGGAAACACCATATATTTT
>.|TRBJ2-5|many|TRBV5-1
CASSSGRQETQYF
TGCGCCAGCAGCTCTGGCAGACAAGAGACCCAGTACTTC
>.|TRBJ1-1|.|TRBV7-9
CASSLGTGTTGEAFF
TGTGCCAGCAGCTTAGGTACCGGGACCACTGGTGAAGCTTTCTTT
>TRBD1|TRBJ2-3|few|TRBV20-1
CSALGQGVTDTQYF
TGCAGTGCCCTCGGACAGGGGGTCACAGATACGCAGTATTTT
>TRBD1|TRBJ2-2|.|TRBV20-1
CSARGSDRLPTGTGELFF
TGCAGTGCTAGGGGATCGGACAGGCTACCTACGGGCACCGGGGAGCTGTTTTTT
>.|TRBJ2-1|many|TRBV29-1
CSVDRNRNEQFF
TGCAGCGTTGACAGGAATAGGAATGAGCAGTTCTTC
>.|TRBJ2-3|many|TRBV4-3
CASSRNSFTDTQYF
TGCGCCAGCAGCCGGAACAGTTTCACAGATACGCAGTATTTT
>TRBD1|TRBJ1-1|few|TRBV18
CASSPPGQGMGTEAFF
TGTGCCAGCTCACCACCGGGACAGGGAATGGGGACTGAAGCTTTCTTT
>.|TRBJ1-2|.|TRBV15
CATSRGAGKGGYTF
TGTGCCACCAGCAGAGGTGCGGGGAAGGGTGGCTACACCTTC
>TRBD2|TRBJ2-5|few|TRBV2
CASSSGLGVGETQYF
TGTGCCAGCAGCTCGGGACTAGGCGTAGGAGAGACCCAGTACTTC
>.|TRBJ2-2|many|TRBV24-1
CATRSARQAGELFF
TGTGCCACCAGATCGGCTAGGCAGGCCGGGGAGCTGTTTTTT
>.|TRBJ2-3|many|TRBV15
CATSRDPRADTQYF
TGTGCCACCAGCAGAGATCCCAGGGCAGATACGCAGTATTTT
>TRBD1|TRBJ2-2|few|TRBV7-2
CASSTGTARSGELFF
TGTGCCAGCAGCACCGGGACAGCTAGGTCCGGGGAGCTGTTTTTT
>TRBD1|TRBJ2-4|few|TRBV19
CASSRTGVRNIQYF
TGTGCCAGTAGTAGAACAGGGGTGAGAAACATTCAGTACTTC
>.|TRBJ1-1|.|TRBV6-5
CASRNLGLTEAFF
TGTGCCAGCAGGAACTTGGGACTCACTGAAGCTTTCTTT
>TRBD2|TRBJ2-1|many|TRBV5-1
CASQLLTSGGYNEQFF
TGCGCCAGCCAGTTACTTACTAGCGGGGGATACAATGAGCAGTTCTTC
>.|TRBJ2-3|few|TRBV6-2/TRBV6-3
CASTFRRTSTDTQYF
TGTGCCAGCACTTTCCGGCGAACTAGCACAGATACGCAGTATTTT
>.|TRBJ1-6|.|TRBV7-2
CASSLTPGALHF
TGTGCCAGCAGCTTAACACCCGGCGCCCTCCACTTT
>.|TRBJ2-1|few|TRBV15
CATSPNRNEQFF
TGTGCCACCAGCCCTAACCGTAATGAGCAGTTCTTC
>.|TRBJ2-2|.|TRBV11-3
CASSPGATGELFF
TGTGCCAGCAGCCCGGGGGCCACCGGGGAGCTGTTTTTT
>.|TRBJ1-1|.|TRBV18
CASSPRVPPEAFF
TGTGCCAGCTCACCACGAGTCCCGCCTGAAGCTTTCTTT
>.|TRBJ1-1|few|TRBV5-1
CASSHGGTEAFF
TGCGCCAGCAGCCACGGTGGGACTGAAGCTTTCTTT
>.|TRBJ1-3|few|TRBV20-1
CSASALPSGNTIYF
TGCAGTGCTAGCGCGCTTCCCTCGGGAAACACCATATATTTT
>.|TRBJ2-5|.|TRBV6-2/TRBV6-3
CAITSRAPPETQYF
TGTGCCATCACATCCCGGGCCCCGCCAGAGACCCAGTACTTC
>TRBD2|TRBJ2-1|many|TRBV4-1
CASSLPGGSYNEQFF
TGCGCCAGCAGCCTCCCGGGGGGTTCCTACAATGAGCAGTTCTTC
>TRBD2|TRBJ2-4|few|TRBV4-1
CASSQLPGGTSKNIQYF
TGCGCCAGCAGCCAACTACCCGGGGGGACGTCCAAAAACATTCAGTACTTC
>.|TRBJ2-2|.|TRBV20-1
CSARNFPGELFF
TGCAGTGCTAGGAACTTCCCCGGGGAGCTGTTTTTT
>.|TRBJ2-1|few|TRBV5-1
CASSLSGRVNEQFF
TGCGCCAGCAGCTTGTCAGGGCGGGTCAATGAGCAGTTCTTC
>.|TRBJ1-2|few|TRBV7-9
CASSPARASHGYTF
TGTGCCAGCAGCCCTGCCAGGGCCTCCCATGGCTACACCTTC
>.|TRBJ2-7|.|TRBV6-2/TRBV6-3
CASSRRDPFPEQYF
TGTGCCAGCAGTCGTCGGGACCCCTTCCCCGAGCAGTACTTC
>TRBD2|TRBJ2-3|.|TRBV4-3
CASSVRLAGGHDTQYF
TGCGCCAGCAGCGTCAGACTAGCGGGGGGGCACGATACGCAGTATTTT
>TRBD1|TRBJ1-1|few|TRBV2
CASREGTGGPEAFF
TGTGCCAGCAGGGAGGGGACAGGGGGGCCTGAAGCTTTCTTT
>TRBD2|TRBJ2-3|.|TRBV7-9
CASSLDPAGGSTDTQYF
TGTGCCAGCAGCTTAGACCCAGCGGGGGGGAGCACAGATACGCAGTATTTT
>.|TRBJ1-1|few|TRBV9
CASSVYRNTEAFF
TGTGCCAGCAGCGTTTATAGGAACACTGAAGCTTTCTTT
>TRBD2|TRBJ2-5|many|TRBV4-3
CASSQMGEAGKETQYF
TGCGCCAGCAGCCAAATGGGAGAAGCGGGGAAAGAGACCCAGTACTTC
>TRBD1|TRBJ1-6|many|TRBV19
CASTSDRGNSPLHF
TGTGCCAGTACATCGGACAGGGGAAATTCACCCCTCCACTTT